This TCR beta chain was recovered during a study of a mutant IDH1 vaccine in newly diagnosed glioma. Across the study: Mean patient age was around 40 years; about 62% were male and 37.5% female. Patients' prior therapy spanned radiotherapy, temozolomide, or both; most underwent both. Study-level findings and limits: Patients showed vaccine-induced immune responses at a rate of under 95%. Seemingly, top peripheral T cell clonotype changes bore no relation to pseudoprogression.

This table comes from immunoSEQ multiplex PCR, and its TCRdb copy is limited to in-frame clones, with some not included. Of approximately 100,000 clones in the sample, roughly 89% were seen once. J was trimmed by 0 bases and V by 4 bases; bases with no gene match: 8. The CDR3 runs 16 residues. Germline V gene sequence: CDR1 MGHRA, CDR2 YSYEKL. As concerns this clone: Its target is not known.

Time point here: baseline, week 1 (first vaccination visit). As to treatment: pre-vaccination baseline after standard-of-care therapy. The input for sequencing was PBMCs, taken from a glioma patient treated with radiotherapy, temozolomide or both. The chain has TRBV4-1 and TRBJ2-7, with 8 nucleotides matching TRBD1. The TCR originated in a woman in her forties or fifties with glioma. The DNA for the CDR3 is TGCGCCAGCAGCCGGCTGGTACAGGGGGACTCCTACGAGCAGTACTTC. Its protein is CASSRLVQGDSYEQYF.